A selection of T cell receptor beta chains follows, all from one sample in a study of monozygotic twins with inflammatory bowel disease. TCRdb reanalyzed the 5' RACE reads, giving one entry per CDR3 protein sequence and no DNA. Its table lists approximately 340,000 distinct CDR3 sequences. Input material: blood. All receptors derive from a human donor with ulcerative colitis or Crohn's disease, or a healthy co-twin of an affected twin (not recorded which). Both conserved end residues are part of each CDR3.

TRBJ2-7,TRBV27,CASSLQGFGSYEQYF
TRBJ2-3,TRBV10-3,CAISATQGRSDTQYF
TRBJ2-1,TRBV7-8,CASSLIGRLWNEQFF
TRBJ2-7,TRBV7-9,CASSLVGQQFYEQYF
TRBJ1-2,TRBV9,CASSVGGTDYGYTF
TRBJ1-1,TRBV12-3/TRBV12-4,CASSSPGGVLTEAFF
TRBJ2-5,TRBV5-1,CASSLAPGLRPTQYF
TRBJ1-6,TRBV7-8,CASSLALQKSSYNSPLHF
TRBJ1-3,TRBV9,CASQANSGNTIYF
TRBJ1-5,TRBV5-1,CASSLDSGANQPQHF
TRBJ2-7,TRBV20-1,CSASGAGTSPYEQYF
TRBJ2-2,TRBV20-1,CSTKAGAETGELFF
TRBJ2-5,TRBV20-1,CSARNRQGDLETQYF
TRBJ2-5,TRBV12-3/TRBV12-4,CASRSGLAETQYF
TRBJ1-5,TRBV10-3,CAIAWGPNQPQHF
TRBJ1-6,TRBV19,CASSMQGSYNSPLHF
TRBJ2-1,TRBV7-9,CASSLVSEQFF
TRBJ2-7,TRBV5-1,CASSRGIGTYEQYF